These 6 T cell receptor beta chains came from one sample sequenced in a study of shared clonotypes between healthy human individuals. The method was immunoSEQ multiplex PCR; TCRdb's version includes in-frame clones alone and lacks a portion of them. The table shows 950,000 to 1,300,000 clones, with about 74% occurring only once. The sample was memory CD4+ T cells sorted from blood. Subset indicated: CD45RA-negative fraction. These receptors were obtained from a man aged 18 to 30 in good health.

A word on this clone: The sample holds other DNA sequences that translate to the same CDR3. This chain joins TRBV18 and TRBJ2-2, with 8 nucleotides matching TRBD2. The germline V gene encodes CDR1 KGHSH and CDR2 LQKENI. J was trimmed by 5 bases and V by 0 bases; bases with no gene match: 2. The CDR3 is made up of 15 amino acids. The CDR3 loop is CASSPPASGTGELFF. CDR3 DNA: TGTGCCAGCTCACCACCGGCTAGCGGGACCGGGGAGCTGTTTTTT.

This clone was seen only a few times. The rearrangement joins TRBV18 to TRBJ1-1, with D possibly TRBD1 on 5 matching bases. V lost 1 base, J lost 4 bases, and 16 bases lay in between. The CDR3 is 16 residues long. The V gene's germline CDR1 is KGHSH and CDR2 LQKENI. The CDR3 spells CASSPLQFQGGTEAFF. In nucleotides, the CDR3 is TGTGCCAGCTCACCACTTCAGTTTCAGGGTGGCACTGAAGCTTTCTTT.

A few counts support this clone. This chain connects TRBV20-1 to TRBJ1-4; D uncertain. The germline gives CDR1 DFQATT, CDR2 SNEGSKA (reference sequence). The CDR3 sequence is 11 residues long. The V and J ends lost 0 bases and 11 bases respectively, with 7 bases between them. The CDR3 DNA is TGCAGTGCTAGAGATAGCTCGAAACTGTTTTTT. It specifies CSARDSSKLFF.

This chain joins TRBV5-1 and TRBJ2-1; D is uncertain. The CDR3 is 15 amino acids. Germline CDR1 and CDR2: SGHRS and YFSETQ. Trimming pared 3 bases from V and 5 bases from J, leaving 15 bases between. The CDR3 DNA reads as TGCGCCAGCAGCTGGGGAATATTCGGAAACAATGAGCAGTTCTTC. As protein: CASSWGIFGNNEQFF.

CDR3 sequence reads: CASSYSGREPGELFF. CDR3 DNA sequence: TGTGCCAGCAGTTATTCGGGGCGGGAGCCCGGGGAGCTGTTTTTT. The chain employs TRBV6-6 and TRBJ2-2, with 7 bases identical to TRBD2. CDR3 length equals 15 residues. V shed 3 bases, J shed 6 bases, and the junction held 7 bases outside the gene matches. CDR1 MNHNY and CDR2 SVGAGI come from the germline V gene (reference sequence).

The CDR3 region is CASSSRQGGETQYF. The CDR3 DNA reads as TGTGCCAGCAGCTCTCGACAGGGAGGGGAGACCCAGTACTTC. The chain employs TRBV5-5 and TRBJ2-5, with D perhaps being TRBD1 or TRBD2 (7 bases each). V lost 3 bases, J lost 5 bases, and 14 bases lay in between. This CDR3 is 14 amino acids long. From germline, CDR1 is SGHKS and CDR2 YYEKEE (reference sequence).